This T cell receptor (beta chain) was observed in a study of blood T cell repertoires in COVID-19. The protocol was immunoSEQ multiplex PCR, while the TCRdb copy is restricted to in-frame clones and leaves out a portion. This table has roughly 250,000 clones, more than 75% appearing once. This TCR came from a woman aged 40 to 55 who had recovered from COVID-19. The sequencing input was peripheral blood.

The CDR3 DNA reads TGTGCCAGCAGCCCCGCGATAGCGGGAGGGTCAGATACGCAGTATTTT. Amino acid sequence: CASSPAIAGGSDTQYF. This chain links TRBV3-1 (or the pseudogene TRBV3-2) with TRBJ2-3; 11 bases match TRBD2. This CDR3 spans 16 amino acids. Germline CDR1 and CDR2: LGHDT and YNNKEL (reference sequence). Unmatched junction bases numbered 7, after V lost 4 bases and J lost 4 bases.